Below, 19 T cell receptor beta chains from the same sample are listed, as sequenced in a study of shared clonotypes between healthy human individuals. TCRdb's table, derived via immunoSEQ multiplex PCR, lists solely in-frame clones and lacks some. This sample has 2 million to 3 million clones, with over 85% found just once. Sequencing was carried out using naive CD4+ T cells from PBMCs. Subset defined: CD45RA+ positively selected. The receptors originated from a man between 18 and 35 years old in good health. Some clones in this sample may be carry-over from other donors' samples.

Details on this clone: Other DNA sequences in this sample translate to the same CDR3. The chain has TRBV9 and TRBJ2-1; the D gene could be TRBD1 or TRBD2 (6 bases each). V lost 0 bases to trimming and J lost 4 bases, with 11 bases between them. This CDR3 is 15 amino acids long. Germline-derived CDR1 and CDR2 are SGDLS and YYNGEE. The CDR3 DNA is TGTGCCAGCAGCGTAGTTCAGGGGAGGTACAATGAGCAGTTCTTC. It codes for CASSVVQGRYNEQFF.

The chain combines TRBV15 with TRBJ2-3; tentative D call: TRBD2 (5 bases). The V end was cut by 0 bases, the J end by 4 bases, with 8 bases between. The CDR3 extends over 14 amino acids. Germline V gene lookup returns CDR1 LNHNV and CDR2 YYDKDF (reference sequence). The CDR3 DNA is TGTGCCACCAGCAGAGATTTGAGGGCAGATACGCAGTATTTT. Its translation is CATSRDLRADTQYF. The full variable domain, in which reference TRBV15 and TRBJ2-3 provide the parts outside the CDR3, is DAMVIQNPRYQVTQFGKPVTLSCSQTLNHNVMYWYQQKSSQAPKLLFHYYDKDFNNEADTPDNFQSRRPNTSFCFLDIRSPGLGDTAMYLCATSRDLRADTQYFGPGTRLTVL.

CDR3: CASSQGVEQYF. In DNA, the CDR3 is TGTGCCAGCAGCCAAGGGGTCGAGCAGTACTTC. The chain uses TRBV14 and TRBJ2-7, with no clear D. V was trimmed by 1 base and J by 6 bases, leaving 4 bases between them. The germline gives CDR1 SGHDN, CDR2 FVKESK. This CDR3 has 11 amino acids. The entire variable domain, with the rest obtained from reference TRBV14 and TRBJ2-7, is as follows: EAGVTQFPSHSVIEKGQTVTLRCDPISGHDNLYWYRRVMGKEIKFLLHFVKESKQDESGMPNNRFLAERTGGTYSTLKVQPAELEDSGVYFCASSQGVEQYFGPGTRLTVT.

The chain couples TRBV2 to TRBJ2-1; D is unclear. Trimming shortened V by 4 bases and J by 9 bases, and 10 bases separated the two germline ends. Germline values: CDR1 SNHLY, CDR2 FYNNEI. This CDR3 is 12 amino acids long. Here the CDR3 reads CASSVDAREQFF. CDR3 DNA: TGTGCCAGCAGTGTAGACGCCCGTGAGCAGTTCTTC.

J is TRBJ1-2 and V is TRBV7-2, with no clear D. Trimming took off 5 bases at V and 1 base at J, with 14 bases between the two ends. CDR1 and CDR2 from the germline V gene are SGHTA and FQGNSA. The length of the CDR3 is 15 residues. The CDR3 sequence is CASSLHGADNYGYTF. DNA of the CDR3: TGTGCCAGCAGCCTCCACGGCGCGGATAACTATGGCTACACCTTC.

This clone has ten or more counts. The chain employs TRBV19 and TRBJ2-1; TRBD2 matches 12 bases. The germline V gene encodes CDR1 LNHDA and CDR2 SQIVND (reference sequence). There are 15 residues in the CDR3. The trim removed 9 bases at V and 5 bases at J, leaving 8 bases unmatched. The CDR3 sequence: CASQTSGSPHNEQFF. CDR3 sequence (DNA): TGTGCCAGCCAGACTAGCGGGAGCCCCCACAATGAGCAGTTCTTC.

This chain connects TRBV5-1 to TRBJ2-7, with 7 positions matching TRBD1. Looked up from germline, CDR1 is SGHRS and CDR2 is YFSETQ. V trimming: 2 bases; J trimming: 8 bases; junction bases outside the gene matches: 10. CDR3 length equals 14 residues. In nucleotides, the CDR3 is TGCGCCAGCAGCTTTTCCGGGACAGAGCTTAAGCAGTACTTC. As protein: CASSFSGTELKQYF. The full variable domain, its missing parts supplied by reference TRBV5-1 and TRBJ2-7, is KAGVTQTPRYLIKTRGQQVTLSCSPISGHRSVSWYQQTPGQGLQFLFEYFSETQRNKGNFPGRFSGRQFSNSRSEMNVSTLELGDSALYLCASSFSGTELKQYFGPGTRLTVT.

CDR3: CASFLTGRIDTQYF. CDR3 in DNA: TGTGCCAGCTTTTTGACAGGGAGAATAGATACGCAGTATTTT. J is TRBJ2-3 and V is TRBV28; 7 positions agree with TRBD1. The CDR3 is 14 amino acids. Germline V gene sequence: CDR1 MDHEN, CDR2 SYDVKM. V dropped 8 bases and J dropped 5; count of bases not matched to a gene: 10.

The chain joins TRBV5-1 to TRBJ1-1, with D possibly being TRBD1 (6 bases). The CDR3 has 14 amino acids. The V end was cut by 5 bases, the J end by 5 bases, with 16 bases between. Germline-derived CDR1 and CDR2 are SGHRS and YFSETQ. Written as DNA, the CDR3 is TGCGCCAGCAGGGCCGGGTCGGGGACAACTGAAGCTTTCTTT. Translating gives CASRAGSGTTEAFF.

As for this clone: At the DNA level, this CDR3 is encoded by other sequences in the same sample as well. V is TRBV7-9 and J is TRBJ2-3, with a weak D call TRBD2 (6 bases). The CDR3 loop spans 16 amino acids. V was cut by 3 bases and J by 0 bases, with 13 bases left in between. Germline V gene sequence: CDR1 SEHNR, CDR2 FQNEAQ (reference sequence). The CDR3 region has the DNA TGTGCCAGCAGCTTCGGGACTTCAGCTAGCACAGATACGCAGTATTTT. It codes for CASSFGTSASTDTQYF.

The chain employs TRBV4-3 and TRBJ2-7; D is perhaps TRBD2 (5 bases). V lost 1 base to trimming and J lost 2 bases, with 12 bases between them. The CDR3 is 15 amino acids. CDR1 is LGHNA and CDR2 is YSLEER in the germline V gene. The chain's CDR3 is CASSQAEGSTYEQYF. As DNA, the CDR3 is TGCGCCAGCAGCCAAGCAGAGGGTTCAACCTACGAGCAGTACTTC.

CDR3 region: CASSSASGAYEQYF. In nucleotides, the CDR3 is TGTGCCAGCAGTTCGGCTAGCGGGGCCTACGAGCAGTACTTC. V gene TRBV28 combines with J gene TRBJ2-7; 9 bases are shared with TRBD2. V lost 4 bases, J lost 2 bases, and 3 bases stayed unmatched. This CDR3 region has 14 residues. Germline V lookup: CDR1 MDHEN, CDR2 SYDVKM.

The V gene is TRBV19, the J gene TRBJ1-1, with D tentatively TRBD1 (6 bases). Germline values: CDR1 LNHDA, CDR2 SQIVND (reference sequence). The V gene lost 4 bases and the J gene lost 5 bases, with 17 bases spanning the gap. The CDR3 runs 15 residues. In nucleotides, the CDR3 is TGTGCCAGTAGTACCCTTGGGGGCATGGGAACTGAAGCTTTCTTT. As protein: CASSTLGGMGTEAFF.

This clone was found a few times. The chain carries TRBV9 and TRBJ1-1; D unresolved. Per germline, CDR1 SGDLS and CDR2 YYNGEE. This CDR3 is built from 13 residues. Trimming shortened V by 4 bases and J by 4 bases, and 11 bases separated the two germline ends. The CDR3 DNA is TGTGCCAGCAGCCTATGGGTCGGCACTGAAGCTTTCTTT. Amino acids: CASSLWVGTEAFF.

The chain is built from TRBV6-5 and TRBJ2-1; D remains unclear. CDR1 is MNHEY and CDR2 is SVGAGI in the germline V gene. CDR3 length: 14 amino acids. Between the trimmed V and J ends, which lost 0 bases and 13 bases, there was a span of 16 bases. The CDR3 coding sequence is TGTGCCAGCAGTTACTCGATTGGGGTTGTAAAACAGTTCTTC. This encodes CASSYSIGVVKQFF.

The gene calls are TRBV28 and TRBJ2-7; 9 bases agree with TRBD1. Germline-derived CDR1 and CDR2 are MDHEN and SYDVKM. The CDR3 sequence is 15 residues long. The V and J ends lost 5 bases and 3 bases, in that order; junction bases with no gene match: 8. CDR3 sequence (DNA): TGTGCCAGCAGTCCCGGGACAGGGTTAGTCTACGAGCAGTACTTC. Translation gives CASSPGTGLVYEQYF. The whole variable domain, remainder taken from reference TRBV28 and TRBJ2-7, is DVKVTQSSRYLVKRTGEKVFLECVQDMDHENMFWYRQDPGLGLRLIYFSYDVKMKEKGDIPEGYSVSREKKERFSLILESASTNQTSMYLCASSPGTGLVYEQYFGPGTRLTVT.

Points on this clone: The sample has other DNA sequences that encode this CDR3 too. The V gene is TRBV20-1, the J gene TRBJ2-5; D unresolved. CDR1 and CDR2 (germline): DFQATT, SNEGSKA (reference sequence). This CDR3 has 10 amino acids. V lost 5 bases to trimming and J lost 5 bases, with 6 bases between them. The CDR3 sequence: CSAAWETQYF. The DNA for the CDR3 is TGCAGTGCTGCATGGGAGACCCAGTACTTC.

The chain combines TRBV6-5 with TRBJ2-2, with 8 bases that match TRBD2. This CDR3 comprises 16 residues. Germline V gene sequence: CDR1 MNHEY, CDR2 SVGAGI. J lost 8 bases, V lost 0 bases, and 8 bases had no gene match. The CDR3 nucleotides are TGTGCCAGCAGTTACTCTGGGACTAGGGGTAGGGGGGAGCTGTTTTTT. Translating gives CASSYSGTRGRGELFF.

This clone appeared once. In DNA, the CDR3 is TGTGCCAGCAGCTTTCTACCTCACGCGGGAAGGTACAATGAGCAGTTCTTC. Its protein product is CASSFLPHAGRYNEQFF. The chain is built from TRBV7-9 and TRBJ2-1; D perhaps matches TRBD2 (6 bases). The CDR3 has 17 amino acids. Trimming took off 3 bases at V and 4 bases at J, with 19 bases between the two ends. Germline V lookup: CDR1 SEHNR, CDR2 FQNEAQ (reference sequence).